The 3 T cell receptor beta chains reported below all come from one sample, sequenced in a study of blood T cells in healthy people across ages. Primed by a sample-barcoded 5' primer and a J-beta primer mix, a second PCR proceeded for about 6 to 12 cycles. MiXCR, run by TCRdb on the 5' RACE reads, gives a single entry per CDR3 protein. The table includes about 1.6 million distinct CDR3 sequences, 34% detected once. Material for sequencing was blood. These receptors were collected from a woman in her twenties or thirties in good health.

This sequence joins TRBV20-1 and TRBJ2-1; 8 bases fit TRBD2. J was trimmed by 6 bases and V by 4 bases; bases with no gene match: 5. This CDR3 spans 13 amino acids. Germline-derived CDR1 and CDR2 are DFQATT and SNEGSKA (reference sequence). CDR3: CSATSGTSNEQFF. The CDR3 region has the DNA TGCAGTGCTACGTCCGGGACTAGCAATGAGCAGTTCTTC.

This clonotype has just one count. The chain couples TRBV27 to TRBJ2-4; unclear D gene. The CDR3 sequence is 15 residues long. The germline V gene has CDR1 MNHEY and CDR2 SMNVEV (reference sequence). V was shortened by 5 bases and J by 0 bases, with 11 bases between the two germline ends. The CDR3 nucleotides read TGTGCCAGCAGTAATCATCAAGTAGCCAAAAACATTCAGTACTTC. This sequence encodes CASSNHQVAKNIQYF.

The genes are TRBV12-3 or TRBV12-4 and TRBJ2-6; D is undetermined. CDR3 length: 13 amino acids. V lost 8 bases to trimming and J lost 1 base, with 6 bases between them. The CDR3 DNA follows: TGTGCCAGCTGTCTTTCTGGGGCCAACGTCCTGACTTTC. Protein product: CASCLSGANVLTF.